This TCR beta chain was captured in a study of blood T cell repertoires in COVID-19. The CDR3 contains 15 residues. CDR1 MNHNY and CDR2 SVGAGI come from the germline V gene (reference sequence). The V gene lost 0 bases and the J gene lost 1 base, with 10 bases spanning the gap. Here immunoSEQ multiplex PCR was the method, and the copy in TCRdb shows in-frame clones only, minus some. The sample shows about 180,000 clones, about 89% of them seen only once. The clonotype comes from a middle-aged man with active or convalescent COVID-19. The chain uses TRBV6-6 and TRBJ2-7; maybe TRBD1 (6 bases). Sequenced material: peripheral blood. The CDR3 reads CASSYSGGMSYEQYF. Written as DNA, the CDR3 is TGTGCCAGCAGTTACTCAGGGGGTATGTCCTACGAGCAGTACTTC.